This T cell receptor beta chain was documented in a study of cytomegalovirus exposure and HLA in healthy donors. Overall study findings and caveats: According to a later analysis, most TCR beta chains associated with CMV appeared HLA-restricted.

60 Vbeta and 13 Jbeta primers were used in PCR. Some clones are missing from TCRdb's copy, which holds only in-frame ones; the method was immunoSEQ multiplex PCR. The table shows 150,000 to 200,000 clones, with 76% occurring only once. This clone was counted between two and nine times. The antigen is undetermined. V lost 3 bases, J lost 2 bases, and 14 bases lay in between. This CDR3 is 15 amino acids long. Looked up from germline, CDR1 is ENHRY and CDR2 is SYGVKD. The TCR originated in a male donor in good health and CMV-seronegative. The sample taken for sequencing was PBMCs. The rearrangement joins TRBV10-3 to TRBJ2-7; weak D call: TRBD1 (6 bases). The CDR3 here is CAISDPGHGTYEQYF. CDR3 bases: TGTGCCATCAGTGACCCGGGACACGGGACCTACGAGCAGTACTTC.